A selection of T cell receptor beta chains follows, all from one sample in a study of blood T cell repertoires in COVID-19. Only in-frame clones appear in the TCRdb table, and some are missing; sequencing was by immunoSEQ multiplex PCR. The sample yields about 200,000 clones, 80% to 90% seen once. What was sequenced was peripheral blood. Receptor source: a woman in her 70s with acute or convalescent COVID-19. The CDR3 runs from the conserved cysteine through the conserved F or W. D genes are given only for firm matches. The size field is filled for only some rows; it gives once, few, many or a size class.

>TRBV6-5|TRBJ1-2|.|.
TGTGCCAGCCGTAGTACAGGGTTTGATGGCTACACCTTC
CASRSTGFDGYTF
>TRBV6-5|TRBJ1-4|.|.
TGTGCCAGCAGTTACGTTGGAGAGGGGGTGTTTTTT
CASSYVGEGVFF
>TRBV2|TRBJ2-4|TRBD2|.
TGTGCCAGCAACGAAGCGGGAGAGGGCATTCAGTACTTC
CASNEAGEGIQYF
>TRBV11-3|TRBJ2-7|.|.
TGTGCCAGCAGCTTAGCCAGGGGGGTCCACGAGCAGTACTTC
CASSLARGVHEQYF
>TRBV5-5|TRBJ2-1|TRBD1|few
TGTGCCAGCAGGACCGGGACAGGATTCAATGAGCAGTTCTTC
CASRTGTGFNEQFF
>TRBV9|TRBJ2-7|TRBD2|.
TGTGCCAGCAGCACGACGGCTAGCGGGGGTTCCTACGAGCAGTACTTC
CASSTTASGGSYEQYF
>TRBV6-5|TRBJ1-5|.|.
TGTGCCAGCAGTTACCGGGCCGTGGGAGGCAATCAGCCCCAGCATTTT
CASSYRAVGGNQPQHF
>TRBV19|TRBJ1-2|.|.
TGTGCCAGTAGTATTCAAGGAGAAGCTAACTATGGCTACACCTTC
CASSIQGEANYGYTF
>TRBV5-4|TRBJ2-1|.|.
TGTGCCAGCAGCTTGAGAAGGGGTGAGCAGTTCTTC
CASSLRRGEQFF
>TRBV7-9|TRBJ2-3|.|.
TGTGCCAGCAGCTTAGCACAGGGCCGCACAGATACGCAGTATTTT
CASSLAQGRTDTQYF
>TRBV28|TRBJ2-3|TRBD1|.
TGTGCCAGCAGTAGGGACAGCCCTCTCACAGATACGCAGTATTTT
CASSRDSPLTDTQYF
>TRBV29-1|TRBJ2-7|TRBD2|.
TGCAGCGTTGCGGGACTAGCGGGGACCTACGAGCAGTACTTC
CSVAGLAGTYEQYF
>TRBV4-1|TRBJ2-3|.|few
TGCGCCAGCAGCCAACCCCAGGGTCGTGGCACAGATACGCAGTATTTT
CASSQPQGRGTDTQYF
>TRBV28|TRBJ1-1|.|.
TGTGCCAGCAGTTTTGGAGGGACGGTGAACACTGAAGCTTTCTTT
CASSFGGTVNTEAFF
>TRBV6-6|TRBJ2-1|TRBD1|.
TGTGCCAGCAGTTTCGACAGGGGGCACAATGAGCAGTTCTTC
CASSFDRGHNEQFF
>TRBV6-5|TRBJ2-1|TRBD2|.
TGTGCCACCCGGACTAGCGGGGCCAATGAGCAGTTCTTC
CATRTSGANEQFF
>TRBV19|TRBJ1-2|TRBD1|.
TGTGCCAGTAGTGACAGGGGTTTTGGTGGCTACACCTTC
CASSDRGFGGYTF
>TRBV7-2|TRBJ2-1|.|.
TGTGCCAGCAGGGGTGCAGGAGGCCCTAATGAGCAGTTCTTC
CASRGAGGPNEQFF
>TRBV11-3|TRBJ2-2|.|.
TGTGCCAGCAGCCGATGGGACTGGGGGGCCGGGGAGCTGTTTTTT
CASSRWDWGAGELFF
>TRBV6-6|TRBJ1-6|TRBD1|many
TGTGCCAGCGGGGGACAGGAGAATAATTCACCCCTCCACTTT
CASGGQENNSPLHF
>TRBV5-6|TRBJ2-7|.|.
TGTGCCAGCAGAAGACAAACCTACGAGCAGTACTTC
CASRRQTYEQYF
>TRBV6-6|TRBJ1-1|TRBD1|once
TGTGCCAGCAGTTCCCGGGACAGGAACACTGAAGCTTTCTTT
CASSSRDRNTEAFF
>TRBV2|TRBJ1-1|.|.
TGTGCCAGCAGTGAGAGGTCAAAAGTCGAAGCTTTCTTT
CASSERSKVEAFF
>TRBV4-2|TRBJ1-5|TRBD1|.
TGTGCCAGCAGCCTTGGACAGGGAGGGGATCAGCCCCAGCATTTT
CASSLGQGGDQPQHF
>TRBV5-1|TRBJ1-6|TRBD1|.
TGCGCCAGCACTACAGACAGGGTCTATAATTCACCCCTCCACTTT
CASTTDRVYNSPLHF
>TRBV24-1|TRBJ1-4|TRBD1|.
TGTGCCACCAGTGATCGTACAGGGGGCGCGAGGGAAAAACTGTTTTTT
CATSDRTGGAREKLFF
>TRBV5-1|TRBJ2-5|.|.
TGCGCCAGCAGCACCCGGACAGCCTTAGAGACCCAGTACTTC
CASSTRTALETQYF
>TRBV7-6|TRBJ2-5|TRBD1|.
TGTGCCAGCAGCTACGGGACAGGGATTAGGGAGACCCAGTACTTC
CASSYGTGIRETQYF
>TRBV21-1|TRBJ2-7|.|.
TGTGCCAGCAGCAAAGCTACGAGTTTTCGCTCCTACGAGCAGTACTTC
CASSKATSFRSYEQYF
>TRBV5-1|TRBJ1-6|.|.
TGCGCCAGCAGCTCCGAGGGCGAGAGTAATTCACCCCTCCACTTT
CASSSEGESNSPLHF
>TRBV6-2/TRBV6-3|TRBJ2-5|TRBD2|.
TGTGCCAGCTGCCCGGGGGGGAAAGGAGAGACCCAGTACTTC
CASCPGGKGETQYF
>TRBV11-1|TRBJ1-2|.|few
TGTGCCAGCAGCTTTACAGGGTCCTATGGCTACACCTTC
CASSFTGSYGYTF
>TRBV14|TRBJ2-1|.|.
TGTGCCAGCAGCCAAGTTCCCAGTTGGGCAGAGCAGTTCTTC
CASSQVPSWAEQFF